A selection of T cell receptor beta chains follows, all from one sample in a study of shared clonotypes between healthy human individuals. The protocol was immunoSEQ multiplex PCR, while the TCRdb copy is restricted to in-frame clones and leaves out a portion. The sample holds about a million clones; approximately 80% are singletons and the top ten take roughly 0.9%. The sequenced sample was memory CD4+ T cells from PBMCs. The receptor source for this set is a man aged 18 to 29 in good health. Some clones in this sample may be carry-over from other donors' samples. CDR3s include the opening cysteine and the closing phenylalanine or tryptophan. A D gene is named only where the DNA matches it firmly. The size field is filled for only some rows; it gives once, few, many or a size class.

clone_size | j_call | v_call | d_call | cdr3_nt | cdr3_aa
- | TRBJ2-6 | TRBV6-1 | - | TGTGCCAGCCAGTACACTGGGGCCAACGTCCTGACTTTC | CASQYTGANVLTF
- | TRBJ1-2 | TRBV7-9 | TRBD1 | TGTGCCAGCAGCTTAGACGAGGGACAGCTTTATGGCTACACCTTC | CASSLDEGQLYGYTF
few | TRBJ1-2 | TRBV2 | - | TGTGCCAGCAGTGAATCGGGGTCCCTCGGCTATGGCTACACCTTC | CASSESGSLGYGYTF
- | TRBJ1-1 | TRBV28 | - | TGTGCCAGCAGTCCACAGGTCCCCAAAGCTTTCTTT | CASSPQVPKAFF
- | TRBJ2-2 | TRBV2 | TRBD2 | TGTGCCAGCAGGACTAGCGGGAGTGTCACCGGGGAGCTGTTTTTT | CASRTSGSVTGELFF
- | TRBJ2-7 | TRBV6-5 | - | TGTGCCAGCAGTTACGGGGAGAAGGGCGAGCAGTACTTC | CASSYGEKGEQYF
- | TRBJ1-3 | TRBV5-3 | - | TGTGCCAGAAGCTGCCCGAGAAACACCATATATTTT | CARSCPRNTIYF
- | TRBJ2-2 | TRBV30 | TRBD2 | TGTGCCTGGAGTGTACCTGGGGGACTAGCGGGAGCCGGGGAGCTGTTTTTT | CAWSVPGGLAGAGELFF
- | TRBJ1-2 | TRBV9 | - | TGTGCCAGCAGCGCCCGACAGGTTGCTGGGTACTATGGCTACACCTTC | CASSARQVAGYYGYTF
- | TRBJ2-1 | TRBV5-1 | - | TGCGCCAGCAGTTTTGGGGCCGGCAATGAGCAGTTCTTC | CASSFGAGNEQFF
many | TRBJ1-2 | TRBV27 | - | TGTGCCAGCAGTCCACATTCAGACCCAGGGAACTATGGCTACACCTTC | CASSPHSDPGNYGYTF
few | TRBJ1-1 | TRBV27 | TRBD1 | TGTGCCAGCAGTTTATCGGCAGGGGGCCGTCTCGAAGCTTTCTTT | CASSLSAGGRLEAFF
- | TRBJ2-5 | TRBV14 | - | TGTGCCAGCAGCACAGGGTTGGGCGAGACCCAGTACTTC | CASSTGLGETQYF
- | TRBJ2-7 | TRBV21-1 | - | TGTGCCAGCAGCACCCTAGCGGGGGGAAACTCCTACGAGCAGTACTTC | CASSTLAGGNSYEQYF
- | TRBJ2-1 | TRBV4-2 | TRBD1 | TGTGCCAGCAGCCAAGACCGGGACAGGGGCTACAATGAGCAGTTCTTC | CASSQDRDRGYNEQFF
- | TRBJ2-5 | TRBV25-1 | TRBD2 | TGTGCCAGCAGTGCCACCGGGGAGGGTGGGGTGACCCAGTACTTC | CASSATGEGGVTQYF
- | TRBJ1-2 | TRBV5-6 | - | TGTGCCAGCAGCCAAATTGGACAGAACTATGGCTACACCTTC | CASSQIGQNYGYTF
few | TRBJ2-2 | TRBV14 | - | TGTGCCAGCAGCCAACTGACCCAGGGGACCACCGGGGAGCTGTTTTTT | CASSQLTQGTTGELFF
many | TRBJ2-3 | TRBV4-2 | - | TGTGCCAGCAGCCAAGATCCTAGCCTCTCAGATACGCAGTATTTT | CASSQDPSLSDTQYF
once | TRBJ2-7 | TRBV5-4 | - | TGTGCCAGCAGCTTGGGGGGGAGAGGCAGCGAGCAGTACTTC | CASSLGGRGSEQYF
once | TRBJ2-1 | TRBV28 | TRBD2 | TGTGCCAGCAGTTTAGCCGGGTCGGGAGGTCGGTTCTTC | CASSLAGSGGRFF
many | TRBJ2-3 | TRBV27 | TRBD1 | TGTGCCAGCAGTTTATTAGGGACAGGGAGGACAGATACGCAGTATTTT | CASSLLGTGRTDTQYF
- | TRBJ2-7 | TRBV7-9 | - | TGTGCCAGCAGCTTAGGTGGCGGGGAGGTGTACTTC | CASSLGGGEVYF
- | TRBJ2-5 | TRBV2 | - | TGTGCCACCCCTCTGAGTGGGGGCGGGGAGACCCAGTACTTC | CATPLSGGGETQYF
- | TRBJ2-3 | TRBV28 | TRBD2 | TGTGCCAGCAGTTTACAACTAGCGGGAGGTCGAGATACGCAGTATTTT | CASSLQLAGGRDTQYF
once | TRBJ2-7 | TRBV28 | TRBD1 | TGTGCCAGCAGTTCTCCGGGACAGGGGGCCTACGAGCAGTACTTC | CASSSPGQGAYEQYF
- | TRBJ1-2 | TRBV18 | - | TGTGCCAGCTCACCGCAACAGGGAATTAACAGCTATGGCTACACCTTC | CASSPQQGINSYGYTF
- | TRBJ2-5 | TRBV5-1 | - | TGCGCCAGCAGCCCGACACACCAAGAGACCCAGTACTTC | CASSPTHQETQYF
few | TRBJ2-1 | TRBV5-1 | TRBD2 | TGCGCCAGCAGCTGGGAGGGGCAGGGCTATGAGCAGTTCTTC | CASSWEGQGYEQFF
- | TRBJ2-5 | TRBV14 | - | TGTGCCAGCATTCCTCCCCCGGGAGAGACCCAGTACTTC | CASIPPPGETQYF
- | TRBJ1-1 | TRBV7-9 | - | TGTGCCAGCAGCTTGTTGGTGACAGCGAACACTGAAGCTTTCTTT | CASSLLVTANTEAFF
- | TRBJ2-4 | TRBV28 | - | TGTGCCAGCAGTTTTGGCAGCCTAGCCAAAAACATTCAGTACTTC | CASSFGSLAKNIQYF
- | TRBJ2-7 | TRBV7-2 | - | TGTGCCAGCAGCCGGGGACGGTCCTACGAGCAGTACTTC | CASSRGRSYEQYF
once | TRBJ1-2 | TRBV29-1 | TRBD1 | TGCAGCGTTGCCTGGACAGGGGGCGACTATGGCTACACCTTC | CSVAWTGGDYGYTF
- | TRBJ2-3 | TRBV14 | - | TGTGCCAGCAGCTTCGTGGGGTATACGCAGTATTTT | CASSFVGYTQYF
- | TRBJ1-2 | TRBV5-6 | - | TGTGCCAGCAGCTTGGGGCAGAATGCTAACTATGGCTACACCTTC | CASSLGQNANYGYTF
- | TRBJ1-5 | TRBV5-1 | - | TGCGCCAGCAGCTTGGGCAGCAACAATCAGCCCCAGCATTTT | CASSLGSNNQPQHF
- | TRBJ2-7 | TRBV6-5 | - | TGTGCCAGCCGTAAAGGGCGGGACGGGCTCTACGAGCAGTACTTC | CASRKGRDGLYEQYF